Sequencing of this TCR beta chain was carried out in a study of cytomegalovirus exposure and HLA in healthy donors. Study results and caveats: Within an earlier analysis, most TCR beta V segments proved productive either about 87% or about 30% of the time. Usually a TCR sequence was rare, but some public TCRs were found in many donors. Reports indicated that the classifier achieved high specificity and sensitivity in diagnosing cytomegalovirus status.

The germline V gene encodes CDR1 LNHNV and CDR2 YYDKDF (reference sequence). CDR3 length: 15 residues. As regards this clone: Its antigen is not known. At one of its ends the junction is not consistent with the germline gene, which may arise from a read error. The same CDR3 also results from other DNA sequences found in this sample.

The PCR used 60 Vbeta and 13 Jbeta primers. Sequencing used immunoSEQ multiplex PCR; TCRdb keeps in-frame clones, though not all of them. The sample has approximately 130,000 clones, roughly 82% seen once. The rearrangement uses TRBV15 and TRBJ2-7; 8 bases match TRBD2. This clonotype was obtained from a man aged 50-60 years in good health and CMV-seronegative. Input material: PBMCs. The CDR3 DNA is TGCGCCACCAGCAGCGGCGGGGGGCTCACCTACGAGCAGTACTTC. This encodes CATSSGGGLTYEQYF. The full variable domain, rest sourced from reference TRBV15 and TRBJ2-7, is DAMVIQNPRYQVTQFGKPVTLSCSQTLNHNVMYWYQQKSSQAPKLLFHYYDKDFNNEADTPDNFQSRRPNTSFCFLDIRSPGLGDTAMYLCATSSGGGLTYEQYFGPGTRLTVT.